The 5 T cell receptor beta chains given below trace back to one sample, sequenced in a study of T cell repertoires in cytomegalovirus infection. The antigens these receptors bind are not known. TCRdb re-derived calls from the reads in MiXCR, one entry per CDR3 protein. The table has 310,000 or so distinct CDR3 sequences, 25% seen once. The input for sequencing was cultured PBMCs, taken from culture after CMV antigen stimulation. The source is a human donor in good health (CMV status not recorded). Some clones in this sample may be carry-over from other donors' samples.

This clonotype was observed a handful of times. V usage is TRBV27 and J usage is TRBJ2-7; D call uncertain. Germline CDR1 reads MNHEY; CDR2 reads SMNVEV (reference sequence). V was trimmed by 3 bases and J by 4 bases, leaving 10 bases between them. This CDR3 has 13 residues. CDR3 protein: CASSFRASYEQYF. CDR3 nucleotide sequence: TGTGCCAGCAGTTTCCGGGCCAGTTACGAGCAGTACTTC.

The V gene is TRBV29-1, the J gene TRBJ1-1, with D maybe TRBD1 (5 bases). The CDR3 runs to 12 residues. Germline V gives CDR1 SQVTM, CDR2 ANQGSEA. V was clipped by 2 bases and J by 6 bases, with 10 bases between them. The chain's CDR3 is CSVERTSAEAFF. The CDR3, as DNA: TGCAGCGTTGAAAGGACAAGTGCTGAAGCTTTCTTT.

This clonotype appeared once. V usage is TRBV6-2 or TRBV6-3 and J usage is TRBJ2-7; 7 positions agree with TRBD2. V was clipped by 8 bases and J by 3 bases; unmatched bases: 7. CDR1 is MNHEY and CDR2 is SVGEGT in the germline V gene. The CDR3 length is 13 residues. The CDR3 sequence: CASGVASGYEQYF. CDR3 coding DNA: TGTGCCAGCGGGGTGGCTAGCGGCTACGAGCAGTACTTC.

This clonotype showed up just a few times. The rearrangement uses TRBV12-3 or TRBV12-4 and TRBJ2-2, with D possibly being TRBD1 (6 bases). The CDR3 extends over 15 amino acids. Trimming pared 3 bases from V and 4 bases from J, leaving 12 bases between. The CDR3 bases are TGTGCCAGCAGTTTCGGAACAGGGATCACCGGGGAGCTGTTTTTT. Its protein is CASSFGTGITGELFF.

This sequence joins TRBV14 and TRBJ2-1, with a weak D call TRBD2 (5 bases). V lost 4 bases and J 3 bases, leaving 16 bases between the germline ends. The CDR3 totals 16 residues. CDR1 and CDR2 (germline): SGHDN, FVKESK. Written as DNA, the CDR3 is TGTGCCAGCAGCCCAATCGGGAAAGTTCGCTACAATGAGCAGTTCTTC. This encodes CASSPIGKVRYNEQFF.